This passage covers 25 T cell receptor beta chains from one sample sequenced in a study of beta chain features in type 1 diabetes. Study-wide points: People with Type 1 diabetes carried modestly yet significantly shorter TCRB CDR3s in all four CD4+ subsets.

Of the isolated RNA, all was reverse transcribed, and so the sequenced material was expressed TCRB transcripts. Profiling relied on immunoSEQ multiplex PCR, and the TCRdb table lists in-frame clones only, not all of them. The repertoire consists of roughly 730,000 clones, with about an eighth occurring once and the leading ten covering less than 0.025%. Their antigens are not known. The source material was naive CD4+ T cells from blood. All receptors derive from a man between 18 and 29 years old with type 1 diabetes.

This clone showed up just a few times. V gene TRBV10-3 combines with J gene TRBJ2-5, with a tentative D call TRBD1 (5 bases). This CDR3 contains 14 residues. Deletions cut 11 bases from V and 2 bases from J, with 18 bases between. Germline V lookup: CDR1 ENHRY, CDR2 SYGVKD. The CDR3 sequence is CAVRLGAGQETQYF. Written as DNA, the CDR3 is TGTGCCGTCCGGTTAGGGGCAGGGCAAGAGACCCAGTACTTC.

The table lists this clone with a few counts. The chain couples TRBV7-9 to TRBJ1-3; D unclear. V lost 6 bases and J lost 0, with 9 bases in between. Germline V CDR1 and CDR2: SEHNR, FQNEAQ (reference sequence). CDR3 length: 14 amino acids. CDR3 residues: CASRLANSGNTIYF. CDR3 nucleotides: TGTGCCAGCAGGTTGGCGAACTCTGGAAACACCATATATTTT.

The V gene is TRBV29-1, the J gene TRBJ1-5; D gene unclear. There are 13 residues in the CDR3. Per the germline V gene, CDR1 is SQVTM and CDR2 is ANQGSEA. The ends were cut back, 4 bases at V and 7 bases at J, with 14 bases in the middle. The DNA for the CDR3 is TGCAGCGTTGGTCTGGTCGTCGGCCAGCCCCAGCATTTT. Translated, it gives CSVGLVVGQPQHF.

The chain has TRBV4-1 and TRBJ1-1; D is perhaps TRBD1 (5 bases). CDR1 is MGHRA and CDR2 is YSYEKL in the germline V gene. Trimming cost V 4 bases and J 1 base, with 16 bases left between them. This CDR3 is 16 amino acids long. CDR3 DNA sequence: TGCGCCAGCAGCCTACCCCTCGACAGTAGGAACACTGAAGCTTTCTTT. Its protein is CASSLPLDSRNTEAFF.

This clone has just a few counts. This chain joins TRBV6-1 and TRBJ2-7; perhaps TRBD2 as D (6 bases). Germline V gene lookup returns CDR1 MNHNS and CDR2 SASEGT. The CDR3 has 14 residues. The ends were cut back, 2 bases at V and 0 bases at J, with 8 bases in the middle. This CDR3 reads CASSERGISYEQYF. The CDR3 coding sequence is TGTGCCAGCAGTGAACGGGGGATCTCCTACGAGCAGTACTTC.

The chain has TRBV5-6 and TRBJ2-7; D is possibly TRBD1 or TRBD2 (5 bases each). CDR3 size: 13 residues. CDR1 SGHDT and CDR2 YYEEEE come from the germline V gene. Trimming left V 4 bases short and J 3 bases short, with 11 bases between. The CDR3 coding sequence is TGTGCCAGCAGCCTTGGGGGAGTCTACGAGCAGTACTTC. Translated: CASSLGGVYEQYF.

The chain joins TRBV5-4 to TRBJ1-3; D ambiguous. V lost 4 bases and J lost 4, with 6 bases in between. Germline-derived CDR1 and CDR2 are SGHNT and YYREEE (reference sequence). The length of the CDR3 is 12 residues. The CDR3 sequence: CASSLDGNTIYF. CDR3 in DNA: TGTGCCAGCAGCCTCGACGGAAACACCATATATTTT.

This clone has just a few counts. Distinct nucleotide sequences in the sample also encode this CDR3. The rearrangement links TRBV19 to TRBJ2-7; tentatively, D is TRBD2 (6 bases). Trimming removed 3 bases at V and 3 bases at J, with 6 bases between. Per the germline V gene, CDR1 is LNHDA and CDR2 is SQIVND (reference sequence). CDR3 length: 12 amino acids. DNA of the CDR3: TGTGCCAGTAGTATCGGGAGCTACGAGCAGTACTTC. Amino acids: CASSIGSYEQYF.

CDR3 in amino acids: CAISPDRTYGYTF. CDR3 coding DNA: TGTGCCATCAGTCCCGACAGGACCTATGGCTACACCTTC. V gene TRBV10-3 combines with J gene TRBJ1-2; tentatively, D is TRBD1 (6 bases). Germline-derived CDR1 and CDR2 are ENHRY and SYGVKD. The CDR3 is 13 amino acids. The V and J ends lost 5 bases and 4 bases respectively, with 11 bases between them.

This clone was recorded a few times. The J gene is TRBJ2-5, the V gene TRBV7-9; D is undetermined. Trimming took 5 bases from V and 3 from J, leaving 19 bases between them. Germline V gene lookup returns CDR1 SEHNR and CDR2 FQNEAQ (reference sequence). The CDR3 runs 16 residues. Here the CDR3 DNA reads TGTGCCAGCAGCCCCAGAACGCAGAATAGAGAAGAGACCCAGTACTTC. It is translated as CASSPRTQNREETQYF.

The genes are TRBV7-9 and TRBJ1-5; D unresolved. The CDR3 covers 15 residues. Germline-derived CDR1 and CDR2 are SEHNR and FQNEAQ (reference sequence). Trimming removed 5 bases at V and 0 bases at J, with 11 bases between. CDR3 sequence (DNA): TGTGCCAGCAGCCCCGGCGGATATAGCAATCAGCCCCAGCATTTT. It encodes CASSPGGYSNQPQHF.

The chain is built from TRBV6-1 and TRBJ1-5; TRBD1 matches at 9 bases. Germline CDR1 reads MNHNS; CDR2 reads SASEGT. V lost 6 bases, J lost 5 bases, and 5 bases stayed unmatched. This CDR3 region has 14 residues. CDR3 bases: TGTGCCAGCAGCCGGGGACAGGGTTATCAGCCCCAGCATTTT. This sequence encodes CASSRGQGYQPQHF.

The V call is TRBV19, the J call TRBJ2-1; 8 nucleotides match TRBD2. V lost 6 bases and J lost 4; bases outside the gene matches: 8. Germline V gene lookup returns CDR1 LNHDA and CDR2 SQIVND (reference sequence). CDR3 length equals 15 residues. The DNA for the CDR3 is TGTGCCAGTAGACGACCGGGACTAGAATACAATGAGCAGTTCTTC. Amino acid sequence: CASRRPGLEYNEQFF.

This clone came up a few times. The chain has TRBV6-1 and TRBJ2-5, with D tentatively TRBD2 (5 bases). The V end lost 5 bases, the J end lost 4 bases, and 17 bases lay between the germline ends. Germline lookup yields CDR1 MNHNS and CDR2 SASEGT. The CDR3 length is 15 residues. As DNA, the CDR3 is TGTGCCAGCAGTTTCGGCCCCGGGAATGGAGAGACCCAGTACTTC. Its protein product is CASSFGPGNGETQYF.

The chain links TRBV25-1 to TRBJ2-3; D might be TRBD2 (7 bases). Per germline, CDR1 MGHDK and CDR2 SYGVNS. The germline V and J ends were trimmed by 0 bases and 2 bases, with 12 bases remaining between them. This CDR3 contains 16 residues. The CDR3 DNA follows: TGTGCCAGCAGTGAATATGGGGCGGGGGCCACAGATACGCAGTATTTT. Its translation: CASSEYGAGATDTQYF.

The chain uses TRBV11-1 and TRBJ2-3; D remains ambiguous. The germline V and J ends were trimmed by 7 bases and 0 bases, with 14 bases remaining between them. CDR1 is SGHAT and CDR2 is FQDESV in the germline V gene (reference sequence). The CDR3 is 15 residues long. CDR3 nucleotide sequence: TGTGCCAGCACCTCCCAACTCGGGAGCACAGATACGCAGTATTTT. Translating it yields CASTSQLGSTDTQYF.

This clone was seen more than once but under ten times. The CDR3 loop is CASSVTSGGSGELFF. In DNA form, the CDR3 reads TGTGCCAGCAGCGTGACTAGCGGGGGCAGCGGGGAGCTGTTTTTT. The chain links TRBV9 to TRBJ2-2; TRBD2 aligns across 12 bases. With 2 bases clipped from V and 7 bases from J, the junction kept 3 bases outside the gene matches. Germline V gene lookup returns CDR1 SGDLS and CDR2 YYNGEE. There are 15 residues in the CDR3.

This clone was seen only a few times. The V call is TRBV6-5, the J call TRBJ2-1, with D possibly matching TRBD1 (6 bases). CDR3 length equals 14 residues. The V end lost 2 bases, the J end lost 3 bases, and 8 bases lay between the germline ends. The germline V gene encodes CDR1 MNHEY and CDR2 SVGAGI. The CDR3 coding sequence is TGTGCCAGCAGTTACAACAGGGTCTACAATGAGCAGTTCTTC. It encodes CASSYNRVYNEQFF.

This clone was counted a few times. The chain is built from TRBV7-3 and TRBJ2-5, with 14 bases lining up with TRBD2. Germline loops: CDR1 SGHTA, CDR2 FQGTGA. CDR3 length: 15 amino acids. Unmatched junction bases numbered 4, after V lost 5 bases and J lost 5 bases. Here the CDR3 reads CASSPGTSGGETQYF. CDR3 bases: TGTGCCAGCAGCCCCGGGACTAGCGGGGGTGAGACCCAGTACTTC.

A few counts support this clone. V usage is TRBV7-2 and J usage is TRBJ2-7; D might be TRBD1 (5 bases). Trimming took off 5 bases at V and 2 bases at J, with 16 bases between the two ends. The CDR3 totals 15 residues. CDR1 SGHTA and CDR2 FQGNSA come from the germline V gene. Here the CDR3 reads CASSKGATDAYEQYF. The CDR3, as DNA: TGTGCCAGCAGCAAAGGGGCAACAGACGCCTACGAGCAGTACTTC.

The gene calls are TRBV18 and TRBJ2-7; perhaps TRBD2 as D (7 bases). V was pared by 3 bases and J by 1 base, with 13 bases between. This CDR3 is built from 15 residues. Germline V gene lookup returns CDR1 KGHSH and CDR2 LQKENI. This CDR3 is CASSPLQGGSYEQYF. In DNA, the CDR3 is TGTGCCAGCTCACCCTTACAGGGAGGGTCCTACGAGCAGTACTTC.

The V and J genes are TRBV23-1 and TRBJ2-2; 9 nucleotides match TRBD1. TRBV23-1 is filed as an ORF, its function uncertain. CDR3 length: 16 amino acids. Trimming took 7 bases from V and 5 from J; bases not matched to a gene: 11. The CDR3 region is CASIPSDRGWTGELFF. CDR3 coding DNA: TGCGCCAGCATCCCCTCGGACAGGGGATGGACCGGGGAGCTGTTTTTT.

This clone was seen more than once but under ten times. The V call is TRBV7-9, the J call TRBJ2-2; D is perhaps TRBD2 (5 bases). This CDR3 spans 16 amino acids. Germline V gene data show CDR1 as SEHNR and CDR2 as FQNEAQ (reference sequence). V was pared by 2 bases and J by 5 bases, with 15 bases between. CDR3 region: CASSLSGSVRTGELFF. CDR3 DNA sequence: TGTGCCAGCAGCTTAAGCGGTTCGGTACGGACCGGGGAGCTGTTTTTT.

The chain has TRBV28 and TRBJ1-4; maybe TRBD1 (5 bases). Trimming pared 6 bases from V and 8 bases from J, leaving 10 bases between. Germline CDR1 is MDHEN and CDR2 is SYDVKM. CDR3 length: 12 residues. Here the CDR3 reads CASSPNREKLFF. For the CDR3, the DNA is TGTGCCAGCAGCCCTAACAGGGAAAAACTGTTTTTT.

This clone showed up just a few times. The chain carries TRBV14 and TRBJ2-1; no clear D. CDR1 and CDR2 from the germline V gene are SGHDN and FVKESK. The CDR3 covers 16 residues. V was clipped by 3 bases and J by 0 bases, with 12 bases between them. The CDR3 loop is CASSHLYLSSYNEQFF. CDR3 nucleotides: TGTGCCAGCAGCCACCTCTACCTCAGCTCCTACAATGAGCAGTTCTTC.